This TCR beta chain is drawn from a study of T cells in Graves' hyperthyroidism and ophthalmopathy. This clonotype occurred a few times. For the diagnoses, clinical symptoms, serum thyroxine and TRAb, thyroid ultrasound and orbital computed tomography were used. Trimming at V came to 5 bases and at J to 3 bases, leaving 7 bases not matched to a gene. Germline assignment: CDR1 SGHRS and CDR2 YFSETQ. The CDR3 totals 14 residues. RNA transcripts gave rise to amplified TCR beta CDR3 regions. The primer set for the first-round RT-PCR of the TCR CDR3 was HTBI. Each CDR3 protein is one row after TCRdb ran MiXCR on the multiplex PCR reads. The sample carries some 510,000 distinct CDR3 sequences, less than 25% recorded once.

The material sequenced was blood. This TCR was recovered from a young man with Graves' hyperthyroidism. V is TRBV5-1 and J is TRBJ1-2; 7 bases line up with TRBD1. The CDR3 region has the DNA TGCGCCAGCAGGACAGGGTTCGGATACTATGGCTACACCTTC. Translated: CASRTGFGYYGYTF.